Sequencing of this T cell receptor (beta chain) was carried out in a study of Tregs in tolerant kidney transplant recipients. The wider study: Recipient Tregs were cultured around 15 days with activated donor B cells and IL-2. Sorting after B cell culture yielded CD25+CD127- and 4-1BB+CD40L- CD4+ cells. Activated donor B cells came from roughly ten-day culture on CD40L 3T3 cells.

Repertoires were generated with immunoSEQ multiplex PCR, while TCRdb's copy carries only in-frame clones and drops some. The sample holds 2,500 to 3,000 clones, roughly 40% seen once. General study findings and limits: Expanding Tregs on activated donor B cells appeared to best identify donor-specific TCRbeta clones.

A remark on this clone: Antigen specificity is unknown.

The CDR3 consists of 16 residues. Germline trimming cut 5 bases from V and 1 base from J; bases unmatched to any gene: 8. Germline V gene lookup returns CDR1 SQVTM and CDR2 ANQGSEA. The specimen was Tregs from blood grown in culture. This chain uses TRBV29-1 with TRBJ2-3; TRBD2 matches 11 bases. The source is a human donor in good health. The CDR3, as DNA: TGCAGCGTTCGTCTAGCGGGAGGAAGCGGCACAGATACGCAGTATTTT. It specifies CSVRLAGGSGTDTQYF.